This T cell receptor (beta chain) was retrieved from a study of T cells expressing NK-cell markers. Study in general: Beta-chain profiling covered CD3+CD56+NKG2C+, CD3+CD56+NKG2C- and CD3+CD56-NKG2C+ sorted subsets. Overall study results and limits: Whether the expanded NKG2C+ T cell clones recognized HCMV remained unclear.

As concerns this clonotype: Its matching antigen is unknown.

The TCR beta cDNA came from 5'RACE template switching with UMIs. TCRdb re-called the 5' RACE reads; every CDR3 protein appears as one record, without DNA. This specimen shows 200,000 to 300,000 distinct CDR3 sequences; the ten leading clones hold about 0.4%. The CDR3 loop spans 14 amino acids. The chain uses TRBV12-3 or TRBV12-4 and TRBJ2-7; TCRdb picks TRBD2, but there is no DNA to check that call. The sequencing input was blood T cells: a sorted CD56 or NKG2C T cell subset, CD4+ or CD8+ T cells, or bulk PBMC T cells (not recorded which). This clonotype originated in a man aged 18 to 30 in good health. This CDR3 reads CASVYRDLAREQYF.